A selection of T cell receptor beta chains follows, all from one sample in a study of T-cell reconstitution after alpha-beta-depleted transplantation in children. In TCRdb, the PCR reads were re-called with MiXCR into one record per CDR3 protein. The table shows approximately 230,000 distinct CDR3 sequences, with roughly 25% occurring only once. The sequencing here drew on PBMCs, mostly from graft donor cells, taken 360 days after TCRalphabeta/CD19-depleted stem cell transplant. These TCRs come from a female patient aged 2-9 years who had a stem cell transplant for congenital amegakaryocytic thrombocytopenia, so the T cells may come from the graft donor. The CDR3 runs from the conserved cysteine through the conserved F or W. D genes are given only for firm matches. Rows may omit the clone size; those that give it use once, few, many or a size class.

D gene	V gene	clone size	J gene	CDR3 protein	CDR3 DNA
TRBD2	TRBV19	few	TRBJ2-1	CASSIGTSGIGEQFF	TGTGCCAGTAGTATTGGGACTAGCGGGATCGGCGAGCAGTTCTTC
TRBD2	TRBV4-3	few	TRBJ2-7	CASSQDRLAGVYEQYF	TGCGCCAGCAGCCAAGATCGACTAGCGGGAGTCTACGAGCAGTACTTC
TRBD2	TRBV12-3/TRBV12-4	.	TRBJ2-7	CASTLAGISYEQYF	TGTGCCAGCACCTTAGCGGGGATCTCCTACGAGCAGTACTTC
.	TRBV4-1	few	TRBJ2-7	CASSQDPGLRYEQYF	TGCGCCAGCAGCCAAGATCCCGGACTACGGTACGAGCAGTACTTC
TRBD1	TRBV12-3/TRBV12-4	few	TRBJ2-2	CASSWDRDTGELFF	TGTGCCAGCAGTTGGGACAGAGACACCGGGGAGCTGTTTTTT
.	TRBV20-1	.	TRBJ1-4	CSATRAATNEKLFF	TGCAGTGCTACCAGGGCAGCAACTAATGAAAAACTGTTTTTT
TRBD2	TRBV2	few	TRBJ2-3	CANSGGVADTQYF	TGTGCCAATAGCGGGGGTGTCGCAGATACGCAGTATTTT
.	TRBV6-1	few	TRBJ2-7	CASSGGGQAFVQYF	TGTGCCAGCAGTGGGGGGGGACAGGCTTTTGTGCAGTACTTC
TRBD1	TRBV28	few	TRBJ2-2	CASSFWPGDRGNTGELFF	TGTGCCAGCAGTTTTTGGCCCGGAGACAGGGGGAACACCGGGGAGCTGTTTTTT
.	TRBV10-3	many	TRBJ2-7	CAISDGGGSPYEQYF	TGTGCCATCAGTGACGGTGGGGGGTCCCCCTACGAGCAGTACTTC
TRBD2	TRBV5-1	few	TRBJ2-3	CASSLVWTSGDTDTQYF	TGCGCCAGCAGCTTGGTTTGGACTAGCGGGGACACAGATACGCAGTATTTT
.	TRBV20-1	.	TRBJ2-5	CSVIPGAGTQYF	TGCAGTGTTATCCCCGGGGCTGGGACCCAGTACTTC
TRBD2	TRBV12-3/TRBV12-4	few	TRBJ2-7	CASSRLAGSDEQYF	TGTGCCAGCAGTAGACTAGCGGGATCGGACGAGCAGTACTTC
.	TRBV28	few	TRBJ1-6	CASSSWTGDSPLHF	TGTGCCAGCAGTTCCTGGACCGGGGATTCACCCCTCCACTTT
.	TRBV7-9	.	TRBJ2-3	CASSLGQVLDTQYF	TGTGCCAGCAGCTTAGGGCAGGTCCTAGATACGCAGTATTTT
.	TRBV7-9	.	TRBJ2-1	CASSLGGKRDVTRDQFF	TGTGCCAGCAGCTTAGGTGGTAAACGGGACGTAACGCGGGATCAGTTCTTC
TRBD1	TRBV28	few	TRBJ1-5	CASSLEGQGGIQPQHF	TGTGCCAGCAGTTTAGAGGGACAGGGAGGAATACAGCCCCAGCATTTT
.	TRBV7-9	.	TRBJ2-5	CASSLVVSEETQYF	TGTGCCAGCAGCTTAGTCGTTAGCGAAGAGACCCAGTACTTC
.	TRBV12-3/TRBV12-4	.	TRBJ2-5	CASRGGPFQETQYF	TGTGCCAGCAGGGGGGGCCCGTTCCAAGAGACCCAGTACTTC
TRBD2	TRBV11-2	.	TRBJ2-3	CASSLPTSGRATDTQYF	TGTGCCAGCAGCTTACCCACTAGCGGGAGGGCCACAGATACGCAGTATTTT
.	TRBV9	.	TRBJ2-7	CASSVGISYEQYF	TGTGCCAGCAGCGTAGGCATCTCCTACGAGCAGTACTTC
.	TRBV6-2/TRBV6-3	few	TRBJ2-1	CASSYRSFPYNEQFF	TGTGCCAGCAGTTACAGAAGTTTCCCGTACAATGAGCAGTTCTTC
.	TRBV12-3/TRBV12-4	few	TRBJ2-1	CASARRGGYDEQFF	TGTGCCAGCGCCCGAAGGGGTGGGTACGATGAGCAGTTCTTC
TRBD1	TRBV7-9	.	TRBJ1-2	CASQTGGTYGYTF	TGTGCCAGCCAAACAGGGGGCACCTATGGCTACACCTTC
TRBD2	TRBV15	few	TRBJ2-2	CATSRGRLAGTGELFF	TGTGCCACCAGCAGAGGTCGGCTAGCGGGAACCGGGGAGCTGTTTTTT
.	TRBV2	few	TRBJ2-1	CASTGSYNEQFF	TGTGCCAGCACAGGCTCCTACAATGAGCAGTTCTTC
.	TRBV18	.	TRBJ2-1	CASSPGNSVDGQFF	TGTGCCAGCTCACCGGGAAATAGCGTGGATGGGCAGTTCTTC
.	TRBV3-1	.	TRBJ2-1	CASSAKAVGGSRVQFF	TGTGCCAGCAGCGCCAAAGCAGTAGGAGGGAGCAGGGTACAGTTCTTC
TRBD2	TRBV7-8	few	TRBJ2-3	CASSLRTSGGTDTQYF	TGTGCCAGCAGCTTAAGGACTAGCGGAGGCACAGATACGCAGTATTTT
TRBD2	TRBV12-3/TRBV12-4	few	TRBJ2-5	CASRPGLEETQYF	TGTGCCAGCAGGCCCGGACTAGAAGAGACCCAGTACTTC
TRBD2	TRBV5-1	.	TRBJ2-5	CASSLRTSWGTGQYF	TGCGCCAGCAGCCTGAGGACTAGTTGGGGGACGGGCCAGTACTTC
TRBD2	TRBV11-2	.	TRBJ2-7	CASELAGGRHEQYF	TGTGCCAGTGAACTAGCGGGAGGGAGGCACGAGCAGTACTTC
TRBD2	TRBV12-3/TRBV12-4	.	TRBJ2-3	CASSLKRGFPDTQYF	TGTGCCAGCAGTTTGAAGCGGGGTTTTCCGGATACGCAGTATTTT
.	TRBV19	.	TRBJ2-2	CASSMSANTGELFF	TGTGCCAGTAGTATGTCGGCGAACACCGGGGAGCTGTTTTTT
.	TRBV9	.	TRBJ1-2	CASSVGPTTNGYTF	TGTGCCAGCAGCGTAGGGCCGACCACAAATGGCTACACCTTC
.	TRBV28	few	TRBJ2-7	CASSYPQHVLRAEEQYF	TGTGCCAGCAGCTATCCCCAACATGTCCTCCGTGCTGAAGAGCAGTACTTC
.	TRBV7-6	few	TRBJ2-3	CASSPDPSADTQYF	TGTGCCAGCAGCCCGGACCCCAGCGCAGATACGCAGTATTTT
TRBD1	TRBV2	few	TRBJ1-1	CASSQVKNWDRVNTEAFF	TGTGCCAGCAGCCAAGTGAAGAACTGGGACAGGGTGAACACTGAAGCTTTCTTT
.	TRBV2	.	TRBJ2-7	CASSRLHEQYF	TGTGCCAGCAGCAGACTTCACGAGCAGTACTTC
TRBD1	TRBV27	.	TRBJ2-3	CASSFVQGVTDTQYF	TGTGCCAGCAGTTTCGTACAGGGGGTCACAGATACGCAGTATTTT
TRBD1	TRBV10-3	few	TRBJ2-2	CAISVRTGDAGELFF	TGTGCCATCAGTGTCAGGACAGGGGATGCCGGGGAGCTGTTTTTT
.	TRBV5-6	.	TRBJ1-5	CASSLAAVQPQHF	TGTGCCAGCAGCCTGGCGGCCGTTCAGCCCCAGCATTTT
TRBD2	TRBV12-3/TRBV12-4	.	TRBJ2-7	CASSFSGLAGEQYF	TGTGCCAGCAGCTTCTCGGGACTAGCGGGCGAGCAGTACTTC
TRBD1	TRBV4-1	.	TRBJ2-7	CASSQVIRDRTYEQYF	TGCGCCAGCAGCCAGGTGATTCGGGACAGGACCTACGAGCAGTACTTC
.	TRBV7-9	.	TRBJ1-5	CASSPLLPSNQPQHF	TGTGCCAGCAGCCCCCTTCTGCCGAGCAATCAGCCCCAGCATTTT
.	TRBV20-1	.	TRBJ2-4	CSASLTGWDIQYF	TGCAGTGCTAGTCTAACAGGGTGGGACATTCAGTACTTC
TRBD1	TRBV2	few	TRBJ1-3	CASSEVGRGGNTIYF	TGTGCCAGCAGTGAAGTCGGCAGGGGGGGAAACACCATATATTTT
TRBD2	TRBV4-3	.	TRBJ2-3	CASSQELAGDTQYF	TGCGCCAGCAGCCAAGAACTAGCGGGGGATACGCAGTATTTT
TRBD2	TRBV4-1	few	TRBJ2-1	CASSQDPAGGSNEQFF	TGCGCCAGCAGCCAAGATCCAGCGGGAGGATCCAATGAGCAGTTCTTC